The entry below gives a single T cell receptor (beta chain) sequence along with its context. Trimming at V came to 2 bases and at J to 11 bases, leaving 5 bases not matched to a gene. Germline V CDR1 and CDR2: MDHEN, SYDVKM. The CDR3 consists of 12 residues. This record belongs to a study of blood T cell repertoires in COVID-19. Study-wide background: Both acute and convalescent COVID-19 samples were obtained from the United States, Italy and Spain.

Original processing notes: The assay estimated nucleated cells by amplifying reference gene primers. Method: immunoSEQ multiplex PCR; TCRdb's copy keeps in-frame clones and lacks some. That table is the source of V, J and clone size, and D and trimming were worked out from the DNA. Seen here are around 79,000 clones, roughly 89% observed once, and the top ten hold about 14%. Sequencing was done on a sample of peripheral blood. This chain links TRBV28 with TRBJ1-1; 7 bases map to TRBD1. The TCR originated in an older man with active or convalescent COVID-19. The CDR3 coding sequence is TGTGCCAGCAGTTTAAAGGGGGCTTACGCTTTCTTT. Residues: CASSLKGAYAFF. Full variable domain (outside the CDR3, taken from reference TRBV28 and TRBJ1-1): DVKVTQSSRYLVKRTGEKVFLECVQDMDHENMFWYRQDPGLGLRLIYFSYDVKMKEKGDIPEGYSVSREKKERFSLILESASTNQTSMYLCASSLKGAYAFFGQGTRLTVV.